This T cell receptor beta chain was sequenced for a study of blood T cell repertoires in COVID-19. Overall study: PBMCs, B-cell-depleted T cells, or T cells provided the cDNA or gDNA that made up the material.

The CDR3 contains 15 residues. V was shortened by 1 base and J by 2 bases, with 11 bases between the two germline ends. The germline CDR1 and CDR2 sequences are SGHDN and FVKESK. As originally analysed: Amplification with reference gene primers provided the estimates of nucleated cell counts. Assay used: immunoSEQ multiplex PCR; TCRdb lists only in-frame clones, some missing. The V and J calls and the clone size are those of that table, but D and trimming were determined from the DNA. This sample carries about 200,000 clones, around 90% of them seen once, and the ten largest clones take over 2.5%. The sequence derives from a man aged 60 to 69 with acute or convalescent COVID-19. Input material: peripheral blood. The gene calls are TRBV14 and TRBJ1-1; the D is unclear. The CDR3 protein is CASSQVQSVNTEAFF. Here the CDR3 DNA reads TGTGCCAGCAGCCAAGTACAGTCTGTTAACACTGAAGCTTTCTTT.